This T cell receptor beta chain was obtained from a study of blood T cell repertoires in COVID-19. As for the study in general: Samples of COVID-19 (acute and convalescent) were obtained from the United States, Italy and Spain. PBMCs, B-cell-depleted T cells, or T cells provided the cDNA or gDNA that made up the material.

Original handling: Reference gene primer amplification gave nucleated cell count estimates. Clones were read by immunoSEQ multiplex PCR, and TCRdb kept only the in-frame ones, dropping some. V, J and clone size are taken as reported in that table, and D and trimming were inferred from the DNA itself. The data hold some 21,000 clones, with approximately 92% observed a single time. CDR3 length: 14 amino acids. Germline CDR1 reads PRHDT; CDR2 reads FYEKMQ (reference sequence). With 1 base removed from V and 4 bases from J, the gap between germline ends came to 10 bases. Sequenced sample: peripheral blood. The rearrangement links TRBV13 to TRBJ1-2; D gene uncertain. This sequence originates from a human donor in a cohort sampled during active COVID-19. CDR3 sequence: CASSLVKGGYGYTF. In nucleotides, the CDR3 is TGTGCCAGCAGCTTAGTAAAGGGAGGCTATGGCTACACCTTC.